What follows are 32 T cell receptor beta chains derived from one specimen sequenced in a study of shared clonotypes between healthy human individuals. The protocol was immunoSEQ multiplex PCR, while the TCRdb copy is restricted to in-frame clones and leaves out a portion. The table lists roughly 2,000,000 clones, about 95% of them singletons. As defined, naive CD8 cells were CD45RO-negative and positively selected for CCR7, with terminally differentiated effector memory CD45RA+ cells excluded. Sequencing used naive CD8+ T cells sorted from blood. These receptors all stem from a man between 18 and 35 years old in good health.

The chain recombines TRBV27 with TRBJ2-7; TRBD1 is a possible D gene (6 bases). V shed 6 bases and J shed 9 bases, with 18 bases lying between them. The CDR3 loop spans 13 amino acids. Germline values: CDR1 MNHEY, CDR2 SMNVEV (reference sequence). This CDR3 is CASSPQARDMQYF. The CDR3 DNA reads TGTGCCAGCAGCCCCCAGGCGAGGGACATGCAGTACTTC.

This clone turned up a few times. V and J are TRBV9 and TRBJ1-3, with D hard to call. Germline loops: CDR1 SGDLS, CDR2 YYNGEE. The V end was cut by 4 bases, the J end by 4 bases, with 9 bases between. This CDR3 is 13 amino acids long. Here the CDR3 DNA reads TGTGCCAGCAGCCCTAGTGAGGGAAACACCATATATTTT. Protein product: CASSPSEGNTIYF.

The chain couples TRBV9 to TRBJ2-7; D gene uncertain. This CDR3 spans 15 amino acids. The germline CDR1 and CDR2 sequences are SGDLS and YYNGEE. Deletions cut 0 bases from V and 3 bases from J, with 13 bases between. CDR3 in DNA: TGTGCCAGCAGCGTAGCCCCGACCGAGGTCTACGAGCAGTACTTC. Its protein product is CASSVAPTEVYEQYF.

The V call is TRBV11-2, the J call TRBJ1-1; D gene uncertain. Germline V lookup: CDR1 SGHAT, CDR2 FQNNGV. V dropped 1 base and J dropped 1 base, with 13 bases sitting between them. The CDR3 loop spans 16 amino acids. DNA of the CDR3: TGTGCCAGCAGCTTAGTCTCGGGCATAAGGAACACTGAAGCTTTCTTT. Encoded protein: CASSLVSGIRNTEAFF. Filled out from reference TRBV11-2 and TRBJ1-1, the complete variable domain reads EAGVAQSPRYKIIEKRQSVAFWCNPISGHATLYWYQQILGQGPKLLIQFQNNGVVDDSQLPKDRFSAERLKGVDSTLKIQPAKLEDSAVYLCASSLVSGIRNTEAFFGQGTRLTVV.

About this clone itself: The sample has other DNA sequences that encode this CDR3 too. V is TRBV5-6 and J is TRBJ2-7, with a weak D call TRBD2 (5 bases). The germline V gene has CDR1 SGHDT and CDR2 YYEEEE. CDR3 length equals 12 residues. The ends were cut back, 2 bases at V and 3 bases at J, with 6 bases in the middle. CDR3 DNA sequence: TGTGCCAGCAGCTTAACTAGCTACGAGCAGTACTTC. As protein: CASSLTSYEQYF.

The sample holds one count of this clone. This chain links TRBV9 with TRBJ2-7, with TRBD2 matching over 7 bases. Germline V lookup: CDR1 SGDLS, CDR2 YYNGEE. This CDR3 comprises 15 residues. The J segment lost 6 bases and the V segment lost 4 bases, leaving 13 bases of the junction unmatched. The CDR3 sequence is CASSPLGEGLGEQYF. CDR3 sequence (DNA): TGTGCCAGCAGCCCTCTCGGGGAGGGGTTAGGCGAGCAGTACTTC. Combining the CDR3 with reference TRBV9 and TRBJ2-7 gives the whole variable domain DSGVTQTPKHLITATGQRVTLRCSPRSGDLSVYWYQQSLDQGLQFLIQYYNGEERAKGNILERFSAQQFPDLHSELNLSSLELGDSALYFCASSPLGEGLGEQYFGPGTRLTVT.

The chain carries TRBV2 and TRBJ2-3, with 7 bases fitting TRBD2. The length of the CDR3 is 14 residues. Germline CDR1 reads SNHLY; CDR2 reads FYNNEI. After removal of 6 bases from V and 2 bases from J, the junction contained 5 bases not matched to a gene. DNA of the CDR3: TGTGCCAGCAGGCGACTAGCCTCCACAGATACGCAGTATTTT. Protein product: CASRRLASTDTQYF.

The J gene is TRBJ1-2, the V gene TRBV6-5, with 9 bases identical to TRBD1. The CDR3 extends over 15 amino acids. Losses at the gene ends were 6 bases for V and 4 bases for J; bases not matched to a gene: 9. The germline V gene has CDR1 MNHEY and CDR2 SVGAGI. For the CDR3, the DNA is TGTGCCAGCAGCTTCCCCGGACAGGGGCTCTATGGCTACACCTTC. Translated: CASSFPGQGLYGYTF.

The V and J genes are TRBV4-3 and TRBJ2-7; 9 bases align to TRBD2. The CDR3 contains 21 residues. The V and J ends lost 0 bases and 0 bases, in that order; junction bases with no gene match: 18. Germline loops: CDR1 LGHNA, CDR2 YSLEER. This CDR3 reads CASSQDLGEREASFVSYEQYF. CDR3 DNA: TGCGCCAGCAGCCAAGATCTCGGCGAGCGGGAGGCCTCGTTCGTCTCCTACGAGCAGTACTTC.

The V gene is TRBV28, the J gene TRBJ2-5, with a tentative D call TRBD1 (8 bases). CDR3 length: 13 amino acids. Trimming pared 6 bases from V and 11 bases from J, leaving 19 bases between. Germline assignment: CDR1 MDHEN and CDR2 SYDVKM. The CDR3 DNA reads TGTGCCAGCAGCGGACAGGGAGGGGGTATGCAGTACTTC. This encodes CASSGQGGGMQYF.

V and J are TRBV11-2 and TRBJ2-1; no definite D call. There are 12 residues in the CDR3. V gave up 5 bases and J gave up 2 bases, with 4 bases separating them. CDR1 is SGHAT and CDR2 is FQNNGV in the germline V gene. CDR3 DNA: TGTGCCAGCAGCCAGACCTACAATGAGCAGTTCTTC. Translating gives CASSQTYNEQFF.

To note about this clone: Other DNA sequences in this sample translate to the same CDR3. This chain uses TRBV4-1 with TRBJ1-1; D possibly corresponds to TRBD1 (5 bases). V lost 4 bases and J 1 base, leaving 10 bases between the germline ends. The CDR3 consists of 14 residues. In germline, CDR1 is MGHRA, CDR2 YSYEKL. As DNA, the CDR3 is TGCGCCAGCAGCCTAGGGGTCGGGAACACTGAAGCTTTCTTT. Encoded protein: CASSLGVGNTEAFF.

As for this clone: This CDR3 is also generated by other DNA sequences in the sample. The CDR3 sequence: CASSLTTQETQYF. DNA for the CDR3: TGTGCCAGCAGCCTGACTACTCAAGAGACCCAGTACTTC. The genes are TRBV11-2 and TRBJ2-5; perhaps TRBD2 as D (5 bases). The V and J ends lost 5 bases and 2 bases respectively, with 9 bases between them. Germline V gene lookup returns CDR1 SGHAT and CDR2 FQNNGV. The CDR3 loop spans 13 amino acids.

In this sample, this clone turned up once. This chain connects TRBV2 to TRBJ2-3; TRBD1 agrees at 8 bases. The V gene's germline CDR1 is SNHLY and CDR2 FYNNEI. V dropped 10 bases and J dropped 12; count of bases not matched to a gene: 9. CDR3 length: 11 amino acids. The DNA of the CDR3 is TGTGCCATCCCCAGGGGGCCAGCACAGTATTTT. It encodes CAIPRGPAQYF. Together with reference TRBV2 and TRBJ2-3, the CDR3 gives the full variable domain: EPEVTQTPSHQVTQMGQEVILRCVPISNHLYFYWYRQILGQKVEFLVSFYNNEISEKSEIFDDQFSVERPDGSNFTLKIRSTKLEDSAMYFCAIPRGPAQYFGPGTRLTVL.

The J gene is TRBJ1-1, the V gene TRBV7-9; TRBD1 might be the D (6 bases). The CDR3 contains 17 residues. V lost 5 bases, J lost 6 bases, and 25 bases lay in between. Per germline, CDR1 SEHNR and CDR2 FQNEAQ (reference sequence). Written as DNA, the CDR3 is TGTGCCAGCAGCCCCCCCCCGGGACACCGGGGAAGCGCTGAAGCTTTCTTT. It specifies CASSPPPGHRGSAEAFF.

In DNA form, the CDR3 reads TGCGCCAGCAGCTCGGTAACTGGGGGCGCGGGAGCTTTCTTT. It yields the protein CASSSVTGGAGAFF. The genes are TRBV5-1 and TRBJ1-1; possibly TRBD1 for D (6 bases). CDR3 size: 14 residues. V lost 3 bases and J lost 10, with 19 bases in between. The germline gives CDR1 SGHRS, CDR2 YFSETQ.

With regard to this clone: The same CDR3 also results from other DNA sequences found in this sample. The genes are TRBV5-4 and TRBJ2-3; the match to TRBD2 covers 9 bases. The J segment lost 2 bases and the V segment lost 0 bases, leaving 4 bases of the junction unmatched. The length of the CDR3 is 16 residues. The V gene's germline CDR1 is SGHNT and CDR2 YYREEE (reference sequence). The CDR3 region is CASSLGLAGLTDTQYF. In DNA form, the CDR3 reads TGTGCCAGCAGCTTGGGGCTAGCGGGGCTCACAGATACGCAGTATTTT.

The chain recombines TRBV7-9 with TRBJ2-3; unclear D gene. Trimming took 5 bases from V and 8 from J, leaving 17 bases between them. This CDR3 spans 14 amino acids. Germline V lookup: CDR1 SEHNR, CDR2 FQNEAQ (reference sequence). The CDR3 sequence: CASSPPSQLGTQYF. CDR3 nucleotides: TGTGCCAGCAGCCCCCCGTCGCAGCTGGGTACGCAGTATTTT.

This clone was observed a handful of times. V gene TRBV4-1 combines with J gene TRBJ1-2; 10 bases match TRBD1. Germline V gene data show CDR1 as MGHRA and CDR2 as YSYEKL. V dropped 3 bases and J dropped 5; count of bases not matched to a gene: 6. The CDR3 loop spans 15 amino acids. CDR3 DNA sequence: TGCGCCAGCAGCCACCAGACAGGGGGCTTGTATGGCTACACCTTC. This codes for CASSHQTGGLYGYTF.

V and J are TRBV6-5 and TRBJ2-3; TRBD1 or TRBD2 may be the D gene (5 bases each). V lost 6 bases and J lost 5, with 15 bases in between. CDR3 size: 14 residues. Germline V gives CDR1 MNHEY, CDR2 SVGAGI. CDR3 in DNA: TGTGCCAGCAGCAGGGAGAGCCCCGGAGATACGCAGTATTTT. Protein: CASSRESPGDTQYF.

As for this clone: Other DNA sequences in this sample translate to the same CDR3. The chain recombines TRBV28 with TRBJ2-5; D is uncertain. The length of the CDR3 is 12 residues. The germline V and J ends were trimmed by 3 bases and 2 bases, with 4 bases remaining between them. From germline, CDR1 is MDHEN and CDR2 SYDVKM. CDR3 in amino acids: CASSLTQETQYF. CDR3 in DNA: TGTGCCAGCAGTTTGACTCAAGAGACCCAGTACTTC.

CDR3 region: CASRLVSGTSGRSEQFF. The CDR3 bases are TGTGCAAGTCGCTTAGTTTCAGGGACTAGCGGGAGGAGTGAGCAGTTCTTC. J is TRBJ2-1 and V is TRBV12-2; the D call TRBD2 from the table was never checked on the DNA. TRBV12-2 is deemed a pseudogene. This CDR3 spans 17 amino acids.

CDR3 in DNA: TGTGCCAGTAGTATAGATGGGACGGGAAATTACGAGCAGTACTTC. It codes for CASSIDGTGNYEQYF. The rearrangement links TRBV19 to TRBJ2-7; the D call may be TRBD1 or TRBD2 (5 bases each). The V end was cut by 0 bases, the J end by 4 bases, with 13 bases between. The CDR3 totals 15 residues. The germline V gene has CDR1 LNHDA and CDR2 SQIVND (reference sequence).

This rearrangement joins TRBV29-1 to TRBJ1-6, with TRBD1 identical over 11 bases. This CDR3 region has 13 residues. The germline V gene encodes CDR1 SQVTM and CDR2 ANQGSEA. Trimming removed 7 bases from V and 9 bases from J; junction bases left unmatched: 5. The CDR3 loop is CSASGTGGSPLHF. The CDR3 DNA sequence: TGCAGCGCCTCCGGGACAGGGGGTTCACCCCTCCACTTT.

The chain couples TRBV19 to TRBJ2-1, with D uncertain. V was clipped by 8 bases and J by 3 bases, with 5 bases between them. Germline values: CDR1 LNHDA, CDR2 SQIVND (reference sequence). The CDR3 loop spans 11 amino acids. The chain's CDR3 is CASGFYNEQFF. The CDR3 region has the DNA TGTGCCAGTGGTTTCTACAATGAGCAGTTCTTC.

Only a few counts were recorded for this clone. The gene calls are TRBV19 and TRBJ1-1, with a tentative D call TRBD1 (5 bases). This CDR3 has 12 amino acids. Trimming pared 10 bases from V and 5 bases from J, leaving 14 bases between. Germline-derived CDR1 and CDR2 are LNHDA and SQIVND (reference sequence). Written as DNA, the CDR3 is TGTGCCACCCAACCCGGGGGAACTGAAGCTTTCTTT. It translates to CATQPGGTEAFF.

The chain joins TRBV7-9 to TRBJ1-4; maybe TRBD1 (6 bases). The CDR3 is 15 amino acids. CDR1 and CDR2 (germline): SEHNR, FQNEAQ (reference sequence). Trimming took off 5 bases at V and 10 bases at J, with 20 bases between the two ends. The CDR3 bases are TGTGCCAGCAGCCCCTCCGGGACAACCGCTACAAAACTGTTTTTT. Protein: CASSPSGTTATKLFF.

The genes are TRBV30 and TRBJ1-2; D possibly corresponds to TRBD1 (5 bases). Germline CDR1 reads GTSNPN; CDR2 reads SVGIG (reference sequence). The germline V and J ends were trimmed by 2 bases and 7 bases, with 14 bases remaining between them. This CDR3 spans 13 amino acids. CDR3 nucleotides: TGTGCCTGGAGTCTCCGGGACCTCATTGGCTACACCTTC. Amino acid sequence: CAWSLRDLIGYTF.

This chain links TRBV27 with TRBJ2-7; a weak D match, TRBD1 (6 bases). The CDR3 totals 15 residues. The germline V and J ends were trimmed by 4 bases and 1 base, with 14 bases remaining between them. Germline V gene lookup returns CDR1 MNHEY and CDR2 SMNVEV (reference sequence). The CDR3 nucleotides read TGTGCCAGCAGTTCTCGGGACACCCCATCCTACGAGCAGTACTTC. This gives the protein CASSSRDTPSYEQYF.

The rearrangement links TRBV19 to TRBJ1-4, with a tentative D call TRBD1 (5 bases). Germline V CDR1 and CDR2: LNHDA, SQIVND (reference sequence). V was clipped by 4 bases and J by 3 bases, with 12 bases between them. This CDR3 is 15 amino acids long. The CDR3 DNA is TGTGCCAGTAGTACGACATTGGGGCCTAATGAAAAACTGTTTTTT. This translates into CASSTTLGPNEKLFF. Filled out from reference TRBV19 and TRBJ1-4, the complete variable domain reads DGGITQSPKYLFRKEGQNVTLSCEQNLNHDAMYWYRQDPGQGLRLIYYSQIVNDFQKGDIAEGYSVSREKKESFPLTVTSAQKNPTAFYLCASSTTLGPNEKLFFGSGTQLSVL.

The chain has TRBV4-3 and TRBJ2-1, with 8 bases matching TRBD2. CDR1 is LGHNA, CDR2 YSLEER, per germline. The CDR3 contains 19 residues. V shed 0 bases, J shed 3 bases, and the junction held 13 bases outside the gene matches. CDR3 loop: CASSQDRLSSGRSYNEQFF. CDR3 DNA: TGCGCCAGCAGCCAAGATCGGTTATCTAGCGGGCGAAGCTACAATGAGCAGTTCTTC.

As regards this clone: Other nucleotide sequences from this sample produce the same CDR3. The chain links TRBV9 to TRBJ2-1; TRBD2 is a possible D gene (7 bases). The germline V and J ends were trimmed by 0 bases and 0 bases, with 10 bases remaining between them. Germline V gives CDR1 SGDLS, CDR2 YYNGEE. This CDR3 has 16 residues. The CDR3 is CASSVEGGSSYNEQFF. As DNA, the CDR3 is TGTGCCAGCAGCGTAGAGGGGGGGAGCTCCTACAATGAGCAGTTCTTC.